The 27 T cell receptor beta chains below all came from one sample that was sequenced in a study of blood T cell repertoires in COVID-19. Here immunoSEQ multiplex PCR was the method, and the copy in TCRdb shows in-frame clones only, minus some. The sample lists around 260,000 clones; 84% were seen once. Sequenced input: peripheral blood. The receptor set was obtained from a man in his sixties with acute or convalescent COVID-19.

The V gene is TRBV27, the J gene TRBJ2-1; 11 bases line up with TRBD2. Germline values: CDR1 MNHEY, CDR2 SMNVEV (reference sequence). This CDR3 is 16 amino acids long. Trimming removed 6 bases from V and 8 bases from J; junction bases left unmatched: 12. The CDR3 DNA sequence: TGTGCCAGCAGCCGCCCCCTAGCGGGGGGCGTAGATGAGCAGTTCTTC. Translation: CASSRPLAGGVDEQFF.

This clone was seen only once. This rearrangement joins TRBV3-1 (or the pseudogene TRBV3-2) to TRBJ1-1, with 9 bases identical to TRBD1. This CDR3 has 15 amino acids. V lost 4 bases, J lost 1 base, and 4 bases stayed unmatched. Per germline, CDR1 LGHDT and CDR2 YNNKEL (reference sequence). CDR3 nucleotides: TGTGCCAGCAGCCTGACAGGGGGGGCGAACACTGAAGCTTTCTTT. It is translated as CASSLTGGANTEAFF.

The chain has TRBV7-2 and TRBJ2-3; 8 bases agree with TRBD2. With V trimmed by 7 bases and J by 3 bases, 6 bases remained unmatched. The CDR3 consists of 14 residues. Per germline, CDR1 SGHTA and CDR2 FQGNSA. CDR3 protein: CASTPGRGTDTQYF. The DNA for the CDR3 is TGTGCCAGCACCCCCGGGAGGGGGACAGATACGCAGTATTTT.

The chain is built from TRBV9 and TRBJ2-1, with 10 bases that match TRBD2. The CDR3 has 15 residues. Germline V gives CDR1 SGDLS, CDR2 YYNGEE. J gave up 2 bases and V 3 bases, and 2 bases lay outside the gene matches. CDR3 sequence (DNA): TGTGCCAGCAGCGCTAGCGGGAGTACCTACAATGAGCAGTTCTTC. Its translation: CASSASGSTYNEQFF.

The chain carries TRBV28 and TRBJ2-7; 9 bases agree with TRBD2. This CDR3 is 14 amino acids long. Germline CDR1 and CDR2: MDHEN and SYDVKM. The V segment lost 5 bases and the J segment 0 bases; nucleotides outside the gene matches: 2. The CDR3, as DNA: TGTGCCAGCAGTGTTAGCGGGAGCTCCTACGAGCAGTACTTC. Amino acid sequence: CASSVSGSSYEQYF.

V and J are TRBV7-6 and TRBJ1-1; D is unresolved. V lost 1 base and J lost 1, with 22 bases in between. CDR1 is SGHVS and CDR2 is FNYEAQ in the germline V gene. The CDR3 length is 19 residues. CDR3 protein: CASSLGPYGIPPENTEAFF. In DNA form, the CDR3 reads TGTGCCAGCAGCTTAGGCCCGTACGGGATACCGCCGGAGAACACTGAAGCTTTCTTT.

The chain is built from TRBV18 and TRBJ2-2; D is possibly TRBD1 (6 bases). The germline CDR1 and CDR2 sequences are KGHSH and LQKENI. Trimming shortened V by 2 bases and J by 8 bases, and 21 bases separated the two germline ends. There are 17 residues in the CDR3. CDR3 sequence: CASSPWGHRPSPGELFF. The CDR3 bases are TGTGCCAGCTCACCATGGGGACACCGTCCAAGCCCTGGGGAGCTGTTTTTT.

This chain uses TRBV12-5 with TRBJ2-1, with 11 bases matching TRBD2. The CDR3 spans 23 residues. V lost 6 bases and J lost 7; bases outside the gene matches: 32. Germline CDR1 reads LGHNT; CDR2 reads FRNRAP. As DNA, the CDR3 is TGTGCTAGTGGGGGCCGCCTGAAGGGACACCCCCCCTGGACTAGCGGGCGGCGAAATGAGCAGTTCTTC. Its protein is CASGGRLKGHPPWTSGRRNEQFF. Together with reference TRBV12-5 and TRBJ2-1, the CDR3 gives the full variable domain: DARVTQTPRHKVTEMGQEVTMRCQPILGHNTVFWYRQTMMQGLELLAYFRNRAPLDDSGMPKDRFSAEMPDATLATLKIQPSEPRDSAVYFCASGGRLKGHPPWTSGRRNEQFFGPGTRLTVL.

V is TRBV5-4 and J is TRBJ2-3, with D unclear. This CDR3 has 13 amino acids. The germline V gene has CDR1 SGHNT and CDR2 YYREEE (reference sequence). Trimming took off 0 bases at V and 3 bases at J, with 5 bases between the two ends. CDR3 loop: CASSLDKTDTQYF. DNA for the CDR3: TGTGCCAGCAGCTTGGACAAGACAGATACGCAGTATTTT.

A few counts support this clone. The chain recombines TRBV9 with TRBJ1-2; D is possibly TRBD1 (5 bases). Germline CDR1 is SGDLS and CDR2 is YYNGEE. V gave up 4 bases and J gave up 5 bases, with 15 bases separating them. The CDR3 contains 14 residues. CDR3 sequence reads: CASSTGGGRYGYTF. The CDR3, as DNA: TGTGCCAGCAGCACCGGGGGGGGACGGTATGGCTACACCTTC.

CDR3 loop: CASSLAGTGYGYTF. Written as DNA, the CDR3 is TGTGCCAGCAGCTTGGCGGGGACAGGCTATGGCTACACCTTC. This sequence joins TRBV5-5 and TRBJ1-2; 8 bases line up with TRBD1. Germline CDR1 and CDR2: SGHKS and YYEKEE (reference sequence). The CDR3 has 14 amino acids. The junction had 2 bases not matched to a gene; V was cut back by 0 bases and J by 4 bases.

The V and J genes are TRBV21-1 and TRBJ2-1; TRBD2, as called in the table, went unchecked against the DNA. TRBV21-1 represents a pseudogene. This CDR3 comprises 20 residues. The DNA of the CDR3 is TGTGCCAGCAGCAAACTCGTCGGTGGACTAGCGGGAGGGCCTTACAATGAGCAGTTCTTC. It codes for CASSKLVGGLAGGPYNEQFF.

The V call is TRBV2, the J call TRBJ1-5; D might be TRBD1 (5 bases). V lost 6 bases, J lost 4 bases, and 10 bases lay in between. CDR1 is SNHLY, CDR2 FYNNEI, per germline. The CDR3 spans 13 residues. CDR3 protein: CASRAGSNQPQHF. CDR3 in DNA: TGTGCCAGCAGGGCAGGGTCTAATCAGCCCCAGCATTTT. Complete variable domain (other parts from reference TRBV2 and TRBJ1-5): EPEVTQTPSHQVTQMGQEVILRCVPISNHLYFYWYRQILGQKVEFLVSFYNNEISEKSEIFDDQFSVERPDGSNFTLKIRSTKLEDSAMYFCASRAGSNQPQHFGDGTRLSIL.

The rearrangement uses TRBV18 and TRBJ2-3; D is perhaps TRBD2 (5 bases). V was cut by 3 bases and J by 0 bases, with 19 bases left in between. This CDR3 region has 18 residues. Germline V gene data show CDR1 as KGHSH and CDR2 as LQKENI. Here the CDR3 reads CASSPYRPGVLSTDTQYF. CDR3 sequence (DNA): TGTGCCAGCTCACCCTATCGTCCCGGGGTGCTGAGCACAGATACGCAGTATTTT.

This chain joins TRBV30 and TRBJ1-5; D gene ambiguous. The CDR3 has 15 residues. The germline CDR1 and CDR2 sequences are GTSNPN and SVGIG (reference sequence). Trimming removed 3 bases at V and 0 bases at J, with 12 bases between. The CDR3 DNA sequence: TGTGCCTGGAGCCGACTCGGAAATAGCAATCAGCCCCAGCATTTT. Protein product: CAWSRLGNSNQPQHF.

V and J are TRBV6-5 and TRBJ2-1, with 7 bases that match TRBD1. CDR3 length equals 16 residues. The germline gives CDR1 MNHEY, CDR2 SVGAGI. Unmatched junction bases numbered 6, after V lost 4 bases and J lost 0 bases. The CDR3 loop reads CASSWLTGVSYNEQFF. For the CDR3, the DNA is TGTGCCAGCAGTTGGCTAACAGGGGTCTCCTACAATGAGCAGTTCTTC.

V gene TRBV11-2 combines with J gene TRBJ2-1; tentative D call: TRBD2 (5 bases). The germline V gene has CDR1 SGHAT and CDR2 FQNNGV. The CDR3 spans 15 residues. V gave up 1 base and J gave up 7 bases, with 14 bases separating them. CDR3 nucleotides: TGTGCCAGCAGCTTAGTTATCACTAGTCGGAATGAGCAGTTCTTC. Residues: CASSLVITSRNEQFF.

The V gene is TRBV5-1, the J gene TRBJ1-4, with 7 bases lining up with TRBD1. The CDR3 has 14 residues. With V trimmed by 0 bases and J by 5 bases, 1 base remained unmatched. Germline lookup yields CDR1 SGHRS and CDR2 YFSETQ. The CDR3 DNA reads TGCGCCAGCAGCTTGGACAGGGGAAATGAAAAACTGTTTTTT. This translates into CASSLDRGNEKLFF. The full variable domain, its missing parts supplied by reference TRBV5-1 and TRBJ1-4, is KAGVTQTPRYLIKTRGQQVTLSCSPISGHRSVSWYQQTPGQGLQFLFEYFSETQRNKGNFPGRFSGRQFSNSRSEMNVSTLELGDSALYLCASSLDRGNEKLFFGSGTQLSVL.

The chain recombines TRBV5-1 with TRBJ1-2; 9 bases are a match to TRBD1. CDR1 and CDR2 from the germline V gene are SGHRS and YFSETQ. This CDR3 is 14 amino acids long. J lost 6 bases, V lost 5 bases, and 8 bases had no gene match. The CDR3 region has the DNA TGCGCCAGCAGACCCGACAGGGGGATCAATGGCTACACCTTC. It specifies CASRPDRGINGYTF.

The chain employs TRBV18 and TRBJ1-5, with 8 positions matching TRBD1. Losses at the gene ends were 1 base for V and 3 bases for J; bases not matched to a gene: 8. This CDR3 contains 17 residues. From germline, CDR1 is KGHSH and CDR2 LQKENI. Written as DNA, the CDR3 is TGTGCCAGCTCACCACGTGAGACAGGGGCATTCAATCAGCCCCAGCATTTT. Its translation is CASSPRETGAFNQPQHF.

V is TRBV27 and J is TRBJ2-1; D may be TRBD2 (6 bases). Trimming left V 3 bases short and J 4 bases short, with 10 bases between. CDR3 size: 14 residues. Germline lookup yields CDR1 MNHEY and CDR2 SMNVEV (reference sequence). DNA for the CDR3: TGTGCCAGCAGTTTTGGAGGGATTTACAATGAGCAGTTCTTC. It codes for CASSFGGIYNEQFF.

The chain carries TRBV19 and TRBJ2-2; D may be TRBD2 (5 bases). Germline V gene data show CDR1 as LNHDA and CDR2 as SQIVND (reference sequence). Between the trimmed V and J ends, which lost 7 bases and 1 base, there was a span of 16 bases. There are 16 residues in the CDR3. Here the CDR3 reads CASNPRVLKNTGELFF. The CDR3 region has the DNA TGTGCCAGTAATCCGAGGGTACTAAAGAACACCGGGGAGCTGTTTTTT.

The genes are TRBV2 and TRBJ2-2; 9 bases agree with TRBD2. J was trimmed by 4 bases and V by 4 bases; bases with no gene match: 4. Germline V gene lookup returns CDR1 SNHLY and CDR2 FYNNEI. This CDR3 spans 15 amino acids. CDR3 DNA sequence: TGTGCCAGCAGTGGGAGCGGGAGGACCACCGGGGAGCTGTTTTTT. It encodes CASSGSGRTTGELFF.

The chain combines TRBV19 with TRBJ1-5; 7 bases are shared with TRBD1. Germline CDR1 LNHDA, CDR2 SQIVND (reference sequence). CDR3 length: 12 residues. The J segment lost 9 bases and the V segment lost 9 bases, leaving 8 bases of the junction unmatched. Here the CDR3 DNA reads TGTGCCAGCACAGGGGTGGGCCGGCCCCAGCATTTT. It translates to CASTGVGRPQHF.

V is TRBV27 and J is TRBJ1-4; TRBD1 aligns across 11 bases. CDR1 is MNHEY and CDR2 is SMNVEV in the germline V gene (reference sequence). The CDR3 has 18 amino acids. V dropped 2 bases and J dropped 8; count of bases not matched to a gene: 13. The CDR3 loop reads CASSLRPLDRGRREKLFF. The CDR3 region has the DNA TGTGCCAGCAGTTTAAGGCCCCTGGACAGGGGGCGCAGGGAAAAACTGTTTTTT.

The genes are TRBV7-3 and TRBJ2-1, with 7 bases lining up with TRBD2. The V segment lost 4 bases and the J segment 7 bases; nucleotides outside the gene matches: 10. Per germline, CDR1 SGHTA and CDR2 FQGTGA. There are 15 residues in the CDR3. The CDR3 loop is CASSSAGTNANEQFF. The CDR3 DNA is TGTGCCAGCAGCTCAGCCGGGACTAACGCAAATGAGCAGTTCTTC.

The genes are TRBV29-1 and TRBJ2-7; 7 bases agree with TRBD2. With 5 bases clipped from V and 3 bases from J, the junction kept 13 bases outside the gene matches. This CDR3 spans 15 amino acids. CDR1 and CDR2 from the germline V gene are SQVTM and ANQGSEA. The CDR3 region has the DNA TGCAGCGTTCCGGGAGGTAGCGGGTCAATCTACGAGCAGTACTTC. Translating gives CSVPGGSGSIYEQYF.